This is a list of T cell receptor beta chains from one sample in a study of beta chain features in type 1 diabetes. The assay was immunoSEQ multiplex PCR, and TCRdb's table has in-frame clones only and misses some. The sample lists 200,000 to 300,000 clones, roughly 13% occurring once. Sequenced sample: naive CD4+ T cells from blood. The source is a woman in her 40s in good health. CDR3s include the opening cysteine and the closing phenylalanine or tryptophan. The order of the fields is clone size, V gene, D gene, J gene, CDR3 DNA, CDR3 protein. The D gene is left open where the match is weak. Rows give clone size only sometimes, using once, few, many, or a class for an expanded clone.

-	TRBV18	-	TRBJ1-5	TGTGCCAGCTCACCACCGGGGGCCACCCTCAATCAGCCCCAGCATTTT	CASSPPGATLNQPQHF
-	TRBV12-2	-	TRBJ1-2	TGTGCAAGTCGCTCACCCAGCGGGGGGCTCTATGGCTACACCTTC	CASRSPSGGLYGYTF
-	TRBV7-6	TRBD2	TRBJ2-1	TGTGCCAGCAGAGTAGCGGGCACGAATGAGCAGTTCTTC	CASRVAGTNEQFF
few	TRBV11-2	TRBD1	TRBJ2-7	TGTGCCAGCAGCTTAGTTTCGGACAGGTACGAGCAGTACTTC	CASSLVSDRYEQYF
few	TRBV6-1	-	TRBJ1-5	TGTGCCAGCAGTCCTACAGGTAGCAATCAGCCCCAGCATTTT	CASSPTGSNQPQHF
few	TRBV2	TRBD1	TRBJ1-2	TGTGCCAGCAGGGGGACGCAGGGGGCGCCTGGCTACACCTTC	CASRGTQGAPGYTF
few	TRBV7-9	-	TRBJ2-7	TGTGCCAGCAGCTTAGTGTCGGAGCTGGACGAGCAGTACTTC	CASSLVSELDEQYF
-	TRBV7-9	-	TRBJ2-7	TGTGCCAGCAGCATATCCGGGACCTACGAGCAGTACTTC	CASSISGTYEQYF
-	TRBV2	-	TRBJ1-1	TGTGCCCGCTCGGGGGGCAGCTTCGATACTGAAGCTTTCTTT	CARSGGSFDTEAFF
few	TRBV6-5	TRBD2	TRBJ2-3	TGTGCCAGCAGGGAAGCGGGGGGTTTAAATACGCAGTATTTT	CASREAGGLNTQYF
-	TRBV18	TRBD1	TRBJ1-5	TGTGCCAGCTCACCGACGGACAGGGCCCATCAGCCCCAGCATTTT	CASSPTDRAHQPQHF
few	TRBV5-4	-	TRBJ2-7	TGTGCCAGCAGCACCTCCGGTTCCCGGACCCTACGAGCGGAGTACTTC	CASSTSGSRTLRAEYF
-	TRBV5-1	TRBD2	TRBJ2-1	TGCGCCAGCAGCTTGATAACTAGCGGGGTTAATGAGCAGTTCTTC	CASSLITSGVNEQFF
few	TRBV7-6	TRBD1	TRBJ2-5	TGTGCCAGCAGCAGAACAGGGGACCGTAGGACCCAGTACTTC	CASSRTGDRRTQYF
few	TRBV2	-	TRBJ1-3	TGTGCCAGCAGTGTTGACAGATCCTCTGGAAACACCATATATTTT	CASSVDRSSGNTIYF
-	TRBV19	TRBD2	TRBJ2-7	TGTGCCAGTAGTGCCGGACTAGCGGGGGGTTATAACGAGCAGTACTTC	CASSAGLAGGYNEQYF
-	TRBV9	-	TRBJ1-4	TGTGCCAGTAGGAGGGACGCCTCAACTAATGAAAAACTGTTTTTT	CASRRDASTNEKLFF
-	TRBV27	-	TRBJ1-6	TGTGCCAGCAGTACCCCTAGGACAGTAGCCGAACAAACTAAATCACCCCTCCACTTT	CASSTPRTVAEQTKSPLHF
few	TRBV5-1	-	TRBJ2-3	TGCGCCAGCAGCCCACGGACTAGCACAGATACGCAGTATTTT	CASSPRTSTDTQYF
few	TRBV6-5	TRBD1	TRBJ1-2	TGTGCCAGCAGTTACTCAGGGGGCTTGTATGGCTACACCTTC	CASSYSGGLYGYTF
-	TRBV27	TRBD1	TRBJ2-7	TGTGCCAGCAGTTATACAGGGGTGCGGGAGCAGTACTTC	CASSYTGVREQYF
few	TRBV6-1	-	TRBJ2-3	TGTGCCAACTTAAAGGGCCTAGCCTCAGATACGCAGTATTTT	CANLKGLASDTQYF
-	TRBV20-1	-	TRBJ2-1	TGCAGTGCTAGTGAGCGGGATGAGCAGTTCTTC	CSASERDEQFF
many	TRBV29-1	TRBD1	TRBJ2-7	TGCAGCGCCGTCGGGACAGGACCTGGCGAGCAGTACTTC	CSAVGTGPGEQYF
-	TRBV2	TRBD1	TRBJ1-2	TGTGCCAGCAGCCGACAGGGGGCGGTGGGTGGCTACACCTTC	CASSRQGAVGGYTF
-	TRBV9	TRBD2	TRBJ2-5	TGTGCCAGCAGCGTATCAATAGCGGGGGGGCAGCAAGAGACCCAGTACTTC	CASSVSIAGGQQETQYF
-	TRBV7-2	-	TRBJ2-7	TGTGCCAGCAGCTTAGCGACGGGCACAGGGTTAACCTACGAGCAGTACTTC	CASSLATGTGLTYEQYF
few	TRBV5-4	-	TRBJ1-2	TGTGCCAGCAGCTTGCAGTCTTATAACTATGGCTACACCTTC	CASSLQSYNYGYTF
many	TRBV14	-	TRBJ1-2	TGTGCCACCTTAAAGTGCGTCGCCTTC	CATLKCVAF
few	TRBV19	TRBD1	TRBJ1-2	TGTGCCAGTACGCCACAGGGGTCCTATGGCTACACCTTC	CASTPQGSYGYTF
-	TRBV9	-	TRBJ1-2	TGTGCCAGCAGCGGATCCCAGGGGAACTATGGCTACACCTTC	CASSGSQGNYGYTF